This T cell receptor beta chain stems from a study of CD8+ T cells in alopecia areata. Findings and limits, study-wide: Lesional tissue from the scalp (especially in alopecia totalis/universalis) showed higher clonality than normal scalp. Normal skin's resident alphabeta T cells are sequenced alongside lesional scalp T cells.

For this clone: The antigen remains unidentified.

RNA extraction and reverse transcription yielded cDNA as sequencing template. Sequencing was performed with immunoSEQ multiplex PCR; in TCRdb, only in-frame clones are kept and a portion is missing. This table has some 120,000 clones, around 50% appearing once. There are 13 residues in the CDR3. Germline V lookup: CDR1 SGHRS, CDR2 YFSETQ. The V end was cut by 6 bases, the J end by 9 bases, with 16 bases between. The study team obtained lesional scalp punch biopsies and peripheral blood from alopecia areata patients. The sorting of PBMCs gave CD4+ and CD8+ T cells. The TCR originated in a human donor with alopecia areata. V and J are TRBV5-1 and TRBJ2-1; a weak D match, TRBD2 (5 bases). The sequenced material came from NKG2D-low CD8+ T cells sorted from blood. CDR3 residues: CASTPTSSIEQFF. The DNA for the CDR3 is TGCGCCAGCACCCCCACTAGTTCGATTGAGCAGTTCTTC.